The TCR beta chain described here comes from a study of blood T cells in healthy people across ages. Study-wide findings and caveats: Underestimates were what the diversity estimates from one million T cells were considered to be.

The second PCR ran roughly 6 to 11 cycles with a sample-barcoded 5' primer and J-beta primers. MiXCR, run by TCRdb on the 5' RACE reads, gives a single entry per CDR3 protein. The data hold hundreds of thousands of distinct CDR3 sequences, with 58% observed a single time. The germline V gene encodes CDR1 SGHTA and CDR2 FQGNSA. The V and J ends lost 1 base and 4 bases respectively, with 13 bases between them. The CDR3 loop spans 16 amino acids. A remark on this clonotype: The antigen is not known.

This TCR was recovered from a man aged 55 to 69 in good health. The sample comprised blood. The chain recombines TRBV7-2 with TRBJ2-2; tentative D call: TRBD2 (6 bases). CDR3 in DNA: TGTGCCAGCAGCTTAGGGACTACCCTGGGCACCGGGGAGCTGTTTTTT. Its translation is CASSLGTTLGTGELFF.